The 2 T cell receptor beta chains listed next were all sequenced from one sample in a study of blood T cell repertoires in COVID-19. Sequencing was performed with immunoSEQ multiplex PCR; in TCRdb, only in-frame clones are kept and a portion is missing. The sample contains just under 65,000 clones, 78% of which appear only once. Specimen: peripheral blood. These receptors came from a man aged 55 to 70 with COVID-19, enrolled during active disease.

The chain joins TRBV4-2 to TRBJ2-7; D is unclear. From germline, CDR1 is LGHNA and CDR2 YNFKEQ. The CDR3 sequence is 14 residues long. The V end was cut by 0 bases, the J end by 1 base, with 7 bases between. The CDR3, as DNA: TGTGCCAGCAGCCAAGAAGCCGAATCCTACGAGCAGTACTTC. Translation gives CASSQEAESYEQYF.

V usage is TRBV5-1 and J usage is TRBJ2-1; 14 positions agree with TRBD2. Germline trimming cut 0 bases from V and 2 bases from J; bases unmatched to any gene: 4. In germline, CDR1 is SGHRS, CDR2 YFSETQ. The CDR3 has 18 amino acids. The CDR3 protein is CASSLVGLAGVPYNEQFF. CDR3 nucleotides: TGCGCCAGCAGCTTGGTGGGACTAGCGGGAGTCCCCTACAATGAGCAGTTCTTC.